This T cell receptor beta chain was recorded in a study of blood T cell repertoires in COVID-19. The V gene's germline CDR1 is MGHRA and CDR2 YSYEKL. V lost 0 bases and J lost 8, with 13 bases in between. This CDR3 spans 15 amino acids. This clone was found once. This table comes from immunoSEQ multiplex PCR, and its TCRdb copy is limited to in-frame clones, with some not included. Among more than 65,000 clones listed, about 70% were seen once. V usage is TRBV4-1 and J usage is TRBJ2-2; D is possibly TRBD1 (5 bases). The material sequenced was peripheral blood. The sequence was collected from a woman in her 70s with acute or convalescent COVID-19. The CDR3 bases are TGCGCCAGCAGCCAAGAGGCACAGGTCCTTGGGGAGCTGTTTTTT. Its protein is CASSQEAQVLGELFF.